The 28 T cell receptor beta chains below come from one sample, sequenced in a study of blood T cell repertoires in COVID-19. Produced via immunoSEQ multiplex PCR; TCRdb's table is partial and in-frame only. The top ten hold under 6% of the sample, which has approximately 77,000 clones, roughly 90% seen once. Material for sequencing was peripheral blood. The receptors come from a man aged 50 to 60 with active COVID-19.

The chain carries TRBV19 and TRBJ1-1; D call uncertain. Germline CDR1 and CDR2: LNHDA and SQIVND (reference sequence). V dropped 9 bases and J dropped 3 bases, with 8 bases sitting between them. The CDR3 runs 11 residues. CDR3 residues: CASLEYTEAFF. In DNA form, the CDR3 reads TGTGCCAGCCTGGAGTACACTGAAGCTTTCTTT.

This clone was seen a handful of times. The chain has TRBV27 and TRBJ2-7, with a weak D call TRBD2 (6 bases). The germline V gene has CDR1 MNHEY and CDR2 SMNVEV (reference sequence). The CDR3 contains 15 residues. Trimming removed 0 bases from V and 3 bases from J, with 12 bases in between. DNA of the CDR3: TGTGCCAGCAGTTTATCGACGGAGGGGTTCTACGAGCAGTACTTC. Its translation is CASSLSTEGFYEQYF.

J is TRBJ2-7 and V is TRBV19; 7 bases are shared with TRBD1. V was pared by 6 bases and J by 0 bases, with 5 bases of the junction left unmatched. The CDR3 is 14 residues long. The germline V gene encodes CDR1 LNHDA and CDR2 SQIVND (reference sequence). CDR3 region: CASSGTAISYEQYF. DNA for the CDR3: TGTGCCAGTAGCGGGACAGCTATCTCCTACGAGCAGTACTTC.

The chain has TRBV28 and TRBJ1-1; tentatively, D is TRBD1 (5 bases). The V end lost 8 bases, the J end lost 4 bases, and 14 bases lay between the germline ends. CDR1 is MDHEN and CDR2 is SYDVKM in the germline V gene. This CDR3 has 13 residues. In DNA form, the CDR3 reads TGTGCCAGCCGCCCCCCGGGGGGCACTGAAGCTTTCTTT. Residues: CASRPPGGTEAFF.

The chain uses TRBV7-3 and TRBJ2-1; 9 bases agree with TRBD2. V lost 1 base and J lost 7; bases outside the gene matches: 14. Germline loops: CDR1 SGHTA, CDR2 FQGTGA. This CDR3 comprises 18 residues. CDR3 DNA sequence: TGTGCCAGCAGCTTAAGTTTGCGGGGGGGCCGTGTATGGAATGAGCAGTTCTTC. It yields the protein CASSLSLRGGRVWNEQFF.

The V gene is TRBV6-2 or TRBV6-3, the J gene TRBJ1-1, with 9 bases lining up with TRBD1. Trimming took 6 bases from V and 6 from J; bases not matched to a gene: 20. Germline values: CDR1 MNHEY, CDR2 SVGEGT. The CDR3 length is 18 residues. CDR3 DNA: TGTGCCAGCAGCTCCCTTCGCTGGACAGGGGAGGGGTTGGCTGAAGCTTTCTTT. Protein: CASSSLRWTGEGLAEAFF.

V gene TRBV5-8 combines with J gene TRBJ1-1; no definite D call. The V and J ends lost 5 bases and 0 bases respectively, with 11 bases between them. Germline CDR1 reads SGHTS; CDR2 reads YDEGEE. The CDR3 loop spans 14 amino acids. Here the CDR3 reads CASRRGILNTEAFF. The CDR3 DNA sequence: TGTGCCAGCAGACGAGGTATACTGAACACTGAAGCTTTCTTT.

The sample holds one count of this clone. This chain connects TRBV19 to TRBJ1-2; TRBD1 matches at 10 bases. The CDR3 consists of 15 residues. From germline, CDR1 is LNHDA and CDR2 SQIVND (reference sequence). V lost 5 bases to trimming and J lost 6 bases; unmatched junction nucleotides: 9. CDR3 residues: CASSPTTGGEDGYTF. The CDR3 nucleotides read TGTGCCAGTAGTCCGACGACAGGGGGCGAAGATGGCTACACCTTC.

The chain combines TRBV6-1 with TRBJ1-6, with a possible D match to TRBD1 (6 bases). Per the germline V gene, CDR1 is MNHNS and CDR2 is SASEGT. This CDR3 has 14 residues. V was shortened by 1 base and J by 7 bases, with 8 bases between the two germline ends. This chain's CDR3 is CASSEGGRNSPLHF. CDR3 bases: TGTGCCAGCAGTGAAGGGGGGCGGAATTCACCCCTCCACTTT.

The chain combines TRBV19 with TRBJ1-5; D is possibly TRBD1 (5 bases). CDR1 is LNHDA and CDR2 is SQIVND in the germline V gene (reference sequence). The CDR3 has 14 residues. The ends were cut back, 3 bases at V and 5 bases at J, with 11 bases in the middle. CDR3 in amino acids: CASSMGQMHQPQHF. CDR3 DNA sequence: TGTGCCAGTAGTATGGGGCAGATGCATCAGCCCCAGCATTTT.

This clone was recorded a few times. The sample contains more than one DNA sequence encoding this CDR3. The chain uses TRBV5-1 and TRBJ2-7; 8 bases are a match to TRBD1. Germline V CDR1 and CDR2: SGHRS, YFSETQ. The CDR3 is 14 amino acids. V shed 0 bases and J 4 bases; nucleotides not matched to a gene: 3. CDR3 sequence: CASSLGTGRYEQYF. CDR3 DNA: TGCGCCAGCAGCTTGGGGACAGGGAGGTACGAGCAGTACTTC. Full variable domain (remainder filled in from reference TRBV5-1 and TRBJ2-7): KAGVTQTPRYLIKTRGQQVTLSCSPISGHRSVSWYQQTPGQGLQFLFEYFSETQRNKGNFPGRFSGRQFSNSRSEMNVSTLELGDSALYLCASSLGTGRYEQYFGPGTRLTVT.

CDR3 bases: TGTGCCAGCAGCCAGGGGACTAGCGGTGGTCATGGGATTGAGCAGTTCTTC. Translated, it gives CASSQGTSGGHGIEQFF. The rearrangement links TRBV11-3 to TRBJ2-1, with TRBD2 matching 11 bases. The germline V gene has CDR1 SGHNT and CDR2 YENEEA. The trim removed 5 bases at V and 9 bases at J, leaving 15 bases unmatched. The CDR3 is 17 amino acids.

Note on this clone: The junction shows a germline mismatch at one end, possibly a read error. The chain has TRBV27 and TRBJ2-1; 10 bases match TRBD1. This CDR3 contains 12 residues. Looked up from germline, CDR1 is MNHEY and CDR2 is SMNVEV (reference sequence). Here the CDR3 DNA reads TGTGCCAGCGGTTACGGGACAGGGGTTGGTATCTTC. Protein: CASGYGTGVGIF.

The chain has TRBV12-5 and TRBJ1-5; D unclear. The CDR3 has 19 residues. V dropped 4 bases and J dropped 2 bases, with 24 bases sitting between them. CDR1 is LGHNT and CDR2 is FRNRAP in the germline V gene. CDR3 bases: TGTGCTAGTGGTTGGACCATGGCCATAAGTGGGGAGGGCAATCAGCCCCAGCATTTT. As protein: CASGWTMAISGEGNQPQHF.

The chain is built from TRBV28 and TRBJ2-5; perhaps TRBD2 as D (6 bases). V lost 3 bases and J lost 5, with 16 bases in between. The CDR3 spans 15 residues. Per germline, CDR1 MDHEN and CDR2 SYDVKM. The CDR3 here is CASSFLGTLGETQYF. The CDR3 nucleotides read TGTGCCAGCAGTTTCCTCGGGACTCTCGGGGAGACCCAGTACTTC.

The chain employs TRBV7-9 and TRBJ1-1, with 7 bases that match TRBD1. V was clipped by 3 bases and J by 2 bases; unmatched bases: 3. This CDR3 spans 14 amino acids. Germline V gives CDR1 SEHNR, CDR2 FQNEAQ (reference sequence). The CDR3 sequence: CASSFRDRNTEAFF. The DNA of the CDR3 is TGTGCCAGCAGCTTCAGGGACAGAAACACTGAAGCTTTCTTT.

The chain combines TRBV19 with TRBJ2-2; D not certain. The CDR3 loop spans 14 amino acids. Germline V gene sequence: CDR1 LNHDA, CDR2 SQIVND (reference sequence). The V gene lost 7 bases and the J gene lost 8 bases, with 17 bases spanning the gap. CDR3 sequence (DNA): TGTGCCAGTACCTCCTCCCGCGAAGTGGGGGAGCTGTTTTTT. This translates into CASTSSREVGELFF.

The gene calls are TRBV11-3 and TRBJ1-1; no firm D call. Trimming pared 0 bases from V and 11 bases from J, leaving 22 bases between. The germline V gene has CDR1 SGHNT and CDR2 YENEEA. The CDR3 consists of 16 residues. The CDR3: CASSLEGVRERGPAFF. The CDR3 region has the DNA TGTGCCAGCAGCTTAGAGGGTGTGAGGGAACGCGGGCCGGCTTTCTTT.

This clone has at least ten counts. The V call is TRBV19, the J call TRBJ1-3, with D tentatively TRBD1 (5 bases). V was pared by 4 bases and J by 3 bases, with 10 bases between. Per germline, CDR1 LNHDA and CDR2 SQIVND (reference sequence). The CDR3 length is 14 residues. CDR3 sequence: CASSRGLDGNTIYF. The CDR3 DNA reads as TGTGCCAGTAGTAGGGGACTGGATGGAAACACCATATATTTT.

The gene calls are TRBV27 and TRBJ2-5; D is ambiguous. The germline gives CDR1 MNHEY, CDR2 SMNVEV (reference sequence). CDR3 size: 15 residues. The V end lost 6 bases, the J end lost 0 bases, and 14 bases lay between the germline ends. In DNA, the CDR3 is TGTGCCAGCAGCACCTGGGCCTTGTACCAAGAGACCCAGTACTTC. Residues: CASSTWALYQETQYF.

The chain has TRBV19 and TRBJ2-7; 9 bases are shared with TRBD2. J lost 4 bases, V lost 10 bases, and 8 bases had no gene match. In germline, CDR1 is LNHDA, CDR2 SQIVND (reference sequence). The CDR3 spans 13 residues. The CDR3 reads CATRRGGTYEQYF. CDR3 nucleotides: TGTGCCACTCGGCGGGGGGGCACTTACGAGCAGTACTTC.

The chain links TRBV4-3 to TRBJ1-2; D call uncertain. Germline CDR1 LGHNA, CDR2 YSLEER. The CDR3 spans 15 residues. V shed 0 bases and J shed 0 bases, with 8 bases lying between them. The CDR3 sequence is CASSQDPGANYGYTF. The CDR3 bases are TGCGCCAGCAGCCAAGATCCGGGAGCTAACTATGGCTACACCTTC.

The V gene is TRBV24-1, the J gene TRBJ2-5; 8 nucleotides agree with TRBD2. Germline V lookup: CDR1 KGHDR, CDR2 SFDVKD. After removal of 5 bases from V and 1 base from J, the junction contained 5 bases not matched to a gene. This CDR3 is 15 amino acids long. CDR3 sequence (DNA): TGTGCCACCAGTGGGGTCGGGGGGGCCCAAGAGACCCAGTACTTC. Translated, it gives CATSGVGGAQETQYF.

The rearrangement uses TRBV18 and TRBJ2-5; D not certain. This CDR3 comprises 13 residues. V lost 0 bases, J lost 0 bases, and 2 bases lay in between. The germline CDR1 and CDR2 sequences are KGHSH and LQKENI. The DNA of the CDR3 is TGTGCCAGCTCACCACCCAACCAAGAGACCCAGTACTTC. The encoded protein is CASSPPNQETQYF.

The chain is built from TRBV6-6 and TRBJ2-7, with 8 nucleotides matching TRBD2. Germline CDR1 is MNHNY and CDR2 is SVGAGI (reference sequence). The V segment lost 3 bases and the J segment 7 bases; nucleotides outside the gene matches: 5. CDR3 size: 13 residues. CDR3 amino acids: CASSYRTGGEQYF. The CDR3 DNA is TGTGCCAGCAGTTATCGGACGGGAGGGGAGCAGTACTTC.

The CDR3 reads CASQDWYSGNTIYF. As DNA, the CDR3 is TGTGCCAGTCAGGACTGGTACTCTGGAAACACCATATATTTT. The V gene is TRBV19, the J gene TRBJ1-3; D is undetermined. Germline CDR1 LNHDA, CDR2 SQIVND (reference sequence). Trimming took off 8 bases at V and 0 bases at J, with 11 bases between the two ends. The CDR3 consists of 14 residues.

V usage is TRBV6-5 and J usage is TRBJ2-6; TRBD1 is a possible D gene (5 bases). The germline gives CDR1 MNHEY, CDR2 SVGAGI. The CDR3 runs 15 residues. V lost 10 bases and J lost 0, with 13 bases in between. CDR3 loop: CATTDRDSGANVLTF. In nucleotides, the CDR3 is TGTGCCACTACCGACAGAGACTCTGGGGCCAACGTCCTGACTTTC.

In this sample, this clone turned up once. The rearrangement links TRBV5-1 to TRBJ2-7, with D possibly matching TRBD1 (5 bases). V shed 4 bases and J shed 2 bases, with 10 bases lying between them. This CDR3 has 13 residues. The germline V gene has CDR1 SGHRS and CDR2 YFSETQ. CDR3 protein: CASSHPRAYEQYF. The CDR3 DNA is TGCGCCAGCAGCCATCCCAGGGCCTACGAGCAGTACTTC.